The subject of this entry is one T cell receptor (beta chain). The data were obtained in a study of blood T cell repertoires in COVID-19. Overall study context: The cDNA or gDNA used as material had been derived from T cells, B-cell-depleted T cells, or PBMCs.

Clones were read by immunoSEQ multiplex PCR, and TCRdb kept only the in-frame ones, dropping some. The sample lists about 44,000 clones; over 75% were seen once. Trimming cost V 0 bases and J 6 bases; bases outside gene matches: 4. The CDR3 length is 17 residues. The germline CDR1 and CDR2 sequences are MDHEN and SYDVKM. This TCR was recovered from a woman in her thirties or forties with acute or convalescent COVID-19. Sequencing was done on a sample of peripheral blood. The chain combines TRBV28 with TRBJ2-2; 13 positions agree with TRBD2. The CDR3 bases are TGTGCCAGCAGTTTATGGAGACTAGCGGGAGGCCCCGGGGAGCTGTTTTTT. It yields the protein CASSLWRLAGGPGELFF. Looking up the rest from reference TRBV28 and TRBJ2-2 gives the full variable domain: DVKVTQSSRYLVKRTGEKVFLECVQDMDHENMFWYRQDPGLGLRLIYFSYDVKMKEKGDIPEGYSVSREKKERFSLILESASTNQTSMYLCASSLWRLAGGPGELFFGEGSRLTVL.